The rows below give T cell receptor beta chains drawn from one sample of a study of human T cells and chemical hapten exposure. TCRdb fed the RACE reads into MiXCR, producing one record per CDR3 protein. Here the sample spans 99,000 or so distinct CDR3 sequences, 10% to 13% being singletons. The sample in question was whole blood, obtained in connection with sensitization to the hapten diphenylcyclopropenone (DPC). These receptors were obtained from a woman in her sixties with alopecia areata. Some clones in this sample may be carry-over from other donors' samples. The CDR3 runs from the conserved cysteine through the conserved F or W. The order of the fields is clone size, V gene, D gene, J gene, CDR3 DNA, CDR3 protein. The D gene is left open where the match is weak. A row's size may be missing; if present it is once, few, many or a size class.

NA	TRBV12-3/TRBV12-4	TRBD2	TRBJ2-7	TGTGCCAGCAGTTTAGGCGGGGGTGCGGACGAGCAGTACTTC	CASSLGGGADEQYF
many	TRBV30	NA	TRBJ2-2	TGTGCCTGGAGTGGGGAACCTTTGAGGGGGGAGCTGTTTTTT	CAWSGEPLRGELFF
few	TRBV30	NA	TRBJ1-3	TGCGCCTGGAATATTGGGGGGTCGTCTGGAAACACCATATATTTT	CAWNIGGSSGNTIYF
many	TRBV9	NA	TRBJ1-1	TGTGCCAGCAGCGTAGGAATGAACACTGAAGCTTTCTTT	CASSVGMNTEAFF
NA	TRBV3-1	TRBD1	TRBJ1-1	TGTGCCAGCAGCCAAGGGACAGGAGAAGCTTTCTTT	CASSQGTGEAFF
many	TRBV12-3/TRBV12-4	NA	TRBJ2-3	TGTGCCAGCAGCTCCGGGCCCCCTAATCGGGATACGCAGTATTTT	CASSSGPPNRDTQYF
NA	TRBV12-3/TRBV12-4	NA	TRBJ1-2	TGTGCCAGCAGTTTCTCAGGGGAGGAGGGCTACACCTTC	CASSFSGEEGYTF
NA	TRBV6-5	TRBD1	TRBJ1-5	TGTGCCAGCACTACAGGGGTAGGCCAGCCCCAGCATTTT	CASTTGVGQPQHF
many	TRBV2	NA	TRBJ1-1	TGTGCCAGCGTGAGGGGGTTGACTGAAGCTTTCTTT	CASVRGLTEAFF
NA	TRBV3-1	TRBD1	TRBJ2-7	TGTGCCAGTCAAGGCTCCGGGACAGGTCTAAACGAGCAGTACTTC	CASQGSGTGLNEQYF
many	TRBV18	NA	TRBJ1-4	TGTGCCAGCTCACCAGCCGGACGTACCCATAATGAAAAACTGTTTTTT	CASSPAGRTHNEKLFF
NA	TRBV2	NA	TRBJ2-7	TGTGCCAGCTCCCTCGGGGGGCTGTACGAGCAGTACTTC	CASSLGGLYEQYF
many	TRBV30	TRBD2	TRBJ2-1	TGTGCCTGGAGTGCCTTCGGGGGGGCTAACCACAATGAGCAGTTCTTC	CAWSAFGGANHNEQFF
few	TRBV11-2	TRBD2	TRBJ2-7	TGTGCCAGCAGCAGACCTGGACTAGCGGGGGGGCGAGAGCAGTACTTC	CASSRPGLAGGREQYF
many	TRBV7-6	TRBD1	TRBJ1-1	TGTGCCAGCAGCTTCGAACAGGGGTTGGAGAGGAAAGCTTTCTTT	CASSFEQGLERKAFF
many	TRBV30	TRBD1	TRBJ1-6	TGTGCCTGGAGCCCATGGGACAGGGACTTTTCACCCCTCCACTTT	CAWSPWDRDFSPLHF
NA	TRBV5-4	NA	TRBJ1-1	TGTGCCAGCAGCTTGAGGTCAGGGCGGAACACTGAAGCTTTCTTT	CASSLRSGRNTEAFF
NA	TRBV27	NA	TRBJ1-5	TGTGCCAGCAGTCCAGGACTGAGTAATCAGCCCCAGCATTTT	CASSPGLSNQPQHF
few	TRBV7-6	NA	TRBJ2-1	TGTGCCAGCAGATCGGACGGAAACAATGAGCAGTTCTTC	CASRSDGNNEQFF
NA	TRBV7-2	NA	TRBJ1-5	TGTGCCAGCAGCTTTATCGACGGCTACAATCAGCCCCAGCATTTT	CASSFIDGYNQPQHF
NA	TRBV7-9	TRBD2	TRBJ2-3	TGTGCCAGCAGCTTAGCGTCTAGCGGAGATACGCAGTATTTT	CASSLASSGDTQYF
few	TRBV19	NA	TRBJ2-1	TGTGCCAGTAGCATAAGCCAGTCCTCCTACAATGAGCAGTTCTTC	CASSISQSSYNEQFF
NA	TRBV7-9	TRBD1	TRBJ2-3	TGTGCCAGCAGCTTAAGACTTGAGACAGGGGTCACAGATACGCAGTATTTT	CASSLRLETGVTDTQYF
many	TRBV7-6	NA	TRBJ1-6	TGTGCCAGCAGCTTAGGGTCCGATTCACCCCTCCACTTT	CASSLGSDSPLHF
NA	TRBV3-1	TRBD1	TRBJ1-4	TGTGCCAGCAGCCCACGGACAGGGGGCTCTAGTGAAAAACTGTTTTTT	CASSPRTGGSSEKLFF
few	TRBV5-1	NA	TRBJ2-1	TGCGCCAGCAGCTTGGATGGGGTGAAGCAGTTCTTC	CASSLDGVKQFF
NA	TRBV9	NA	TRBJ2-7	TGTGCCAGCAGCGCAGGACAGCGACTCTACGAGCAGTACTTC	CASSAGQRLYEQYF
few	TRBV5-1	NA	TRBJ1-4	TGCGCCAGCAGATTCGGCCGGATCGGTAATGAAAAACTGTTTTTT	CASRFGRIGNEKLFF
many	TRBV30	NA	TRBJ2-5	TGTGCCACCGATCAGGGAGGCGAGACCCAGTACTTC	CATDQGGETQYF
NA	TRBV7-2	TRBD1	TRBJ2-7	TGTGCCAGCAGCTTAGTCGGGGGACAGGGGGCCTACGAGCAGTACTTC	CASSLVGGQGAYEQYF
few	TRBV10-3	NA	TRBJ1-4	TGTGCCATCAGTGATGCCAGGGCGGGCACTAATGAAAAACTGTTTTTT	CAISDARAGTNEKLFF
NA	TRBV5-1	TRBD1	TRBJ2-7	TGCGCCAGCAGCGATGGGACAGGGGGTATTTACGAGCAGTACTTC	CASSDGTGGIYEQYF
few	TRBV20-1	NA	TRBJ1-1	TGCAGTGCTAAAGGGGGGATGAACACTGAAGCTTTCTTT	CSAKGGMNTEAFF
NA	TRBV11-1	NA	TRBJ1-1	TGTGCCAGCAGCGGGCGAGGAGAGGGGGCTGAAGCTTTCTTT	CASSGRGEGAEAFF
many	TRBV9	NA	TRBJ2-2	TGTGCCAGCAGCGTAGCCGAGGGGAAGCTGTTTTTT	CASSVAEGKLFF
many	TRBV3-1	NA	TRBJ1-1	TGTGCCAGCAGCTCCCAAACGCGGCAAATGGGCACTGAAGCTTTCTTT	CASSSQTRQMGTEAFF
NA	TRBV6-1	NA	TRBJ2-3	TGTGCCAGCAGAGAACGGGGAAACCGGGATACGCAGTATTTT	CASRERGNRDTQYF
few	TRBV5-1	NA	TRBJ2-1	TGCGCCAGCAGCTTGGAGGGCCCGACCTACAATGAGCAGTTCTTC	CASSLEGPTYNEQFF
NA	TRBV20-1	TRBD2	TRBJ2-3	TGCAGTGCTAGGCGCGGGATAGCGGGGGGGCCCACAGATACGCAGTATTTT	CSARRGIAGGPTDTQYF
many	TRBV2	TRBD2	TRBJ2-5	TGTGCCGGAAGGTCAGCGGGGGAGGGAGAGACCCAGTACTTC	CAGRSAGEGETQYF
many	TRBV3-1	NA	TRBJ1-1	TGTGCCAGCAGCCAAAGGGACGACAGTGAAGCTTTCTTT	CASSQRDDSEAFF
NA	TRBV7-3	TRBD1	TRBJ1-1	TGTGCCAGCAGCTTAACGGGGGACAGGAACACTGAAGCTTTCTTT	CASSLTGDRNTEAFF
many	TRBV5-1	NA	TRBJ2-2	TGCGCCAGCAGCTTGGGGCAGTCCGGGGAGCTGTTTTTT	CASSLGQSGELFF
NA	TRBV6-2/TRBV6-3	NA	TRBJ1-2	TGTGCCAGCAGTTATGGGGCGGAAAACTATGGCTACACCTTC	CASSYGAENYGYTF
NA	TRBV7-9	TRBD1	TRBJ2-5	TGTGCCAGCAGCGCGCACAGGGGCCAAGAGACCCAGTACTTC	CASSAHRGQETQYF
many	TRBV3-1	NA	TRBJ2-7	TGTGCCAGCAGCCAAGAATCTAAGCGGCCCTACGAGCAGTACTTC	CASSQESKRPYEQYF